The rows below give T cell receptor beta chains drawn from one sample of a study of Ad26.COV2.S vaccination and SARS-CoV-2 variants. The data were produced by immunoSEQ multiplex PCR, yet TCRdb's version contains in-frame clones alone and is incomplete. Counted here are about 350,000 clones, 88% occurring once; the ten biggest clones make up around 5.8%. This specimen was peripheral blood, taken in a trial of Ad26.COV2.S vaccine versus placebo. These TCRs come from a person aged 18 to 59 who received the Ad26.COV2.S COVID-19 vaccine or a placebo. Each CDR3 is given with its conserved first and last residue. D genes are given only for firm matches. Only part of the rows carry a size: once, few, many, or a class if the clone is expanded.

v_gene	j_gene	abundance	d_gene	CDR3aa	CDR3nt
TRBV9	TRBJ1-2	.	.	CASSVTLDYGYTF	TGTGCCAGCAGCGTAACTCTGGACTATGGCTACACCTTC
TRBV7-3	TRBJ1-6	.	.	CASSPDRHSPLHF	TGTGCCAGCAGCCCGGATAGGCATTCACCCCTCCACTTT
TRBV27	TRBJ2-6	.	.	CASSPPGRSGANVLTF	TGTGCCAGCAGTCCTCCCGGCCGCTCTGGGGCCAACGTCCTGACTTTC
TRBV18	TRBJ1-5	.	.	CASSPPGSRQPQHF	TGTGCCAGCTCACCACCGGGCAGCAGGCAGCCCCAGCATTTT
TRBV11-2	TRBJ2-7	.	.	CASSLYLTARSSYEQYF	TGTGCCAGCAGCTTATATCTAACGGCCCGATCGTCTTACGAGCAGTACTTC
TRBV28	TRBJ2-5	.	.	CASTLGGLVETQYF	TGTGCCAGCACCCTAGGGGGGTTGGTGGAGACCCAGTACTTC
TRBV5-1	TRBJ2-2	.	TRBD1	CASSTGQGARELFF	TGCGCCAGCAGCACGGGACAGGGGGCCAGGGAGCTGTTTTTT
TRBV5-5	TRBJ2-2	many	TRBD2	CASSQTSGYANTGELFF	TGTGCCAGCAGCCAAACTAGCGGCTACGCGAACACCGGGGAGCTGTTTTTT
TRBV10-3	TRBJ2-1	.	.	CAISESGEPYNEQFF	TGTGCCATCAGTGAGTCGGGGGAACCCTACAATGAGCAGTTCTTC
TRBV13	TRBJ1-5	once	.	CASSFGGRSNQPQHF	TGTGCCAGCAGCTTTGGGGGACGGAGCAATCAGCCCCAGCATTTT
TRBV11-2	TRBJ2-1	.	TRBD2	CASSPREGGRWDEQFF	TGTGCCAGCAGCCCCCGGGAGGGCGGGAGATGGGATGAGCAGTTCTTC
TRBV4-2	TRBJ1-1	.	TRBD1	CASSQVVVGQGLNTEAFF	TGTGCCAGCAGCCAAGTGGTTGTTGGACAGGGATTGAACACTGAAGCTTTCTTT
TRBV15	TRBJ1-4	.	.	CATSREGRSNEKLFF	TGTGCCACCAGCAGAGAGGGACGAAGTAATGAAAAACTGTTTTTT
TRBV5-6	TRBJ2-7	.	.	CASSFKTRGEQYF	TGTGCCAGCAGCTTCAAGACCCGGGGGGAGCAGTACTTC
TRBV30	TRBJ1-1	.	TRBD1	CAWSKTGTANTEAFF	TGTGCCTGGAGTAAGACCGGGACAGCGAACACTGAAGCTTTCTTT
TRBV5-1	TRBJ2-3	.	.	CASSLALGFTDTQYF	TGCGCCAGCAGCTTGGCCTTGGGCTTCACGGATACGCAGTATTTT
TRBV29-1	TRBJ2-7	.	TRBD2	CSPLMGGSPNYEQYF	TGCAGCCCTCTTATGGGGGGGAGCCCAAACTACGAGCAGTACTTC
TRBV20-1	TRBJ2-7	.	.	CSARDGREQYF	TGCAGTGCTAGAGATGGACGGGAGCAGTACTTC
TRBV12-3/TRBV12-4	TRBJ1-4	.	.	CASSPLTNEKLFF	TGTGCCAGCAGTCCACTAACTAATGAAAAACTGTTTTTT
TRBV3-1/TRBV3-2	TRBJ2-7	.	.	CASSQPGPAYEQYF	TGTGCCAGCAGCCAACCGGGACCGGCCTACGAGCAGTACTTC
TRBV7-2	TRBJ1-2	.	TRBD1	CASSLHRGQVVYGYTF	TGTGCCAGCAGCTTACATCGCGGACAGGTCGTCTATGGCTACACCTTC
TRBV6-5	TRBJ1-2	few	.	CASSSGQFIYGYTF	TGTGCCAGCAGTTCCGGACAGTTTATCTATGGCTACACCTTC
TRBV28	TRBJ2-1	.	.	CASEGLGTSSYNEQFF	TGTGCCAGCGAGGGGTTAGGAACAAGCTCCTACAATGAGCAGTTCTTC
TRBV3-1/TRBV3-2	TRBJ1-4	.	.	CASSPTLIRLTNEKLFF	TGTGCCAGCAGCCCCACTCTTATTAGGTTGACTAATGAAAAACTGTTTTTT
TRBV25-1	TRBJ2-7	.	TRBD2	CASSGGLAGYEQYF	TGTGCCAGCAGTGGTGGACTAGCGGGTTACGAGCAGTACTTC
TRBV29-1	TRBJ2-2	.	.	CSGVTGRTGELFF	TGCAGCGGGGTTACAGGGAGGACCGGGGAGCTGTTTTTT
TRBV3-1/TRBV3-2	TRBJ1-4	few	.	CASSQVREKLFF	TGTGCCAGCAGCCAAGTGAGGGAAAAACTGTTTTTT
TRBV5-1	TRBJ2-1	once	TRBD2	CASSVAGEVGNEQFF	TGCGCCAGCAGCGTAGCGGGAGAAGTGGGCAATGAGCAGTTCTTC
TRBV7-3	TRBJ2-2	.	.	CASSRTGQNTGELFF	TGTGCCAGCAGTCGTACGGGACAAAACACCGGGGAGCTGTTTTTT
TRBV5-4	TRBJ1-1	.	.	CASSLYSSPRAFF	TGTGCCAGCAGCTTGTATTCTAGTCCGCGTGCTTTCTTT
TRBV5-1	TRBJ2-7	.	TRBD1	CASSLARTGDEQYF	TGCGCCAGCAGCTTGGCCCGGACAGGGGACGAGCAGTACTTC
TRBV7-2	TRBJ1-3	.	.	CASGLGAVDTIYF	TGTGCCAGCGGCCTAGGGGCTGTGGACACCATATATTTT
TRBV4-3	TRBJ2-1	.	.	CASSQDRGALRAYYNEQFF	TGCGCCAGCAGCCAAGACAGGGGCGCCCTCCGGGCCTATTACAATGAGCAGTTCTTC
TRBV5-1	TRBJ1-4	.	TRBD1	CASSQGQGALEKLFF	TGCGCCAGCAGCCAGGGACAGGGGGCGCTTGAAAAACTGTTTTTT
TRBV19	TRBJ2-1	.	.	CASSDNTDSSEQFF	TGTGCCAGTAGTGATAATACCGACTCTAGTGAGCAGTTCTTC
TRBV6-6	TRBJ1-5	.	TRBD1	CASSRQGRGDQPQHF	TGTGCCAGCAGTCGACAGGGGAGGGGGGATCAGCCCCAGCATTTT
TRBV5-1	TRBJ2-3	.	TRBD2	CASSLYSGGARDTQYF	TGCGCCAGCAGCTTGTATAGCGGGGGGGCCAGAGATACGCAGTATTTT
TRBV11-2	TRBJ2-1	.	TRBD2	CASSVGLAGVVYNEQFF	TGTGCCAGCAGCGTGGGACTAGCGGGAGTAGTCTACAATGAGCAGTTCTTC
TRBV6-6	TRBJ1-4	once	.	CASTWQPNEKLFF	TGTGCCAGCACATGGCAGCCTAATGAAAAACTGTTTTTT
TRBV7-2	TRBJ1-3	.	TRBD1	CASSSEGTGGGNTIYF	TGTGCCAGCAGCTCAGAGGGCACAGGGGGGGGAAACACCATATATTTT
TRBV9	TRBJ2-3	.	TRBD2	CASSGRLAEGDTQYF	TGTGCCAGCAGCGGACGACTAGCCGAGGGAGATACGCAGTATTTT
TRBV5-1	TRBJ1-1	.	.	CASVDHRANGHTEAFF	TGCGCCAGCGTAGATCACCGGGCCAATGGGCACACTGAAGCTTTCTTT
TRBV6-2/TRBV6-3	TRBJ1-1	.	.	CASSYGGLDTEAFF	TGTGCCAGCAGTTACGGGGGGTTGGACACTGAAGCTTTCTTT
TRBV11-3	TRBJ2-5	.	.	CASSLVGETQYF	TGTGCCAGCAGCTTAGTAGGGGAGACCCAGTACTTC
TRBV29-1	TRBJ2-5	.	.	CSVNRAETQYF	TGCAGCGTTAACAGGGCAGAGACCCAGTACTTC
TRBV14	TRBJ2-7	.	.	CASSQGGIAYEQYF	TGTGCCAGCAGCCAAGGGGGGATTGCCTACGAGCAGTACTTC
TRBV5-6	TRBJ2-2	.	.	CASSLMGAGELFF	TGTGCCAGCAGCCTTATGGGGGCCGGGGAGCTGTTTTTT
TRBV19	TRBJ1-5	.	TRBD1	CASSDRGTGGRGAQPQHF	TGTGCCAGTTCGGACCGCGGGACAGGGGGCAGAGGAGCTCAGCCCCAGCATTTT
TRBV6-5	TRBJ1-3	.	.	CASSPGVRGNTIYF	TGTGCCAGCAGTCCTGGGGTACGAGGAAACACCATATATTTT
TRBV5-4	TRBJ1-5	.	.	CASSWDRNQPQHF	TGTGCCAGCAGCTGGGATCGCAATCAGCCCCAGCATTTT
TRBV30	TRBJ1-6	.	.	CAWSYQDSPLHF	TGTGCCTGGAGTTACCAAGATTCACCCCTCCACTTT
TRBV7-3	TRBJ2-5	.	.	CASSFSGQETQYF	TGTGCCAGCAGCTTCTCAGGCCAAGAGACCCAGTACTTC
TRBV4-1	TRBJ2-7	.	TRBD1	CASSQQTGNEQYF	TGCGCCAGCAGCCAACAGACAGGGAACGAGCAGTACTTC
TRBV27	TRBJ2-3	.	TRBD1	CASSPRTGQDTQYF	TGTGCCAGCAGCCCCCGGACAGGGCAAGATACGCAGTATTTT
TRBV5-1	TRBJ2-7	.	.	CASSEGDGNSYEQYF	TGCGCCAGCAGTGAGGGTGACGGGAACTCCTACGAGCAGTACTTC
TRBV27	TRBJ1-1	.	.	CASSLDGNTEAFF	TGTGCCAGCAGCCTGGACGGGAACACTGAAGCTTTCTTT
TRBV25-1	TRBJ1-2	once	.	CASSESGGLNYGYTF	TGTGCCAGCAGTGAATCCGGCGGTCTTAACTATGGCTACACCTTC
TRBV29-1	TRBJ2-3	.	TRBD1	CSVELGQSTDTQYF	TGCAGCGTTGAACTGGGACAGAGCACAGATACGCAGTATTTT
TRBV7-2	TRBJ2-1	.	.	CASSLDGHEQFF	TGTGCCAGCAGCTTAGATGGGCATGAGCAGTTCTTC
TRBV9	TRBJ1-6	.	TRBD1	CASSAYGGTGLGYESPLHF	TGTGCCAGCAGCGCGTACGGCGGGACAGGGTTAGGGTACGAATCACCCCTCCACTTT